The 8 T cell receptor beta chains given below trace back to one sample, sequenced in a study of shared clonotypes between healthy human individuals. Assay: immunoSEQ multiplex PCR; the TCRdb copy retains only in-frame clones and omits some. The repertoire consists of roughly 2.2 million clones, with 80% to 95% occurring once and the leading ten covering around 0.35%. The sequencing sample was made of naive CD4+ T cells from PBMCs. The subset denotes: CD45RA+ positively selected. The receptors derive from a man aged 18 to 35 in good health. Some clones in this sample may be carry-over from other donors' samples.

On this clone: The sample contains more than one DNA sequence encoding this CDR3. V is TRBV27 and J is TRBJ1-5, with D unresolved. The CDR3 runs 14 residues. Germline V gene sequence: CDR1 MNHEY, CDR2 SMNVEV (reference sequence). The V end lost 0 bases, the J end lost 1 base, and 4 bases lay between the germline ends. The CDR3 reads CASSLSGSNQPQHF. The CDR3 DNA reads TGTGCCAGCAGTTTATCAGGGAGCAATCAGCCCCAGCATTTT.

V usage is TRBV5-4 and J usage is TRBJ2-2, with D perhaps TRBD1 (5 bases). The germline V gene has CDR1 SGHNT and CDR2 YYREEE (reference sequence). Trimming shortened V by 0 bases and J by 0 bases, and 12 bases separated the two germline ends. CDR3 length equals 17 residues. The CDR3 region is CASSLDYRSTNTGELFF. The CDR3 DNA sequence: TGTGCCAGCAGCTTGGACTACAGGTCTACGAACACCGGGGAGCTGTTTTTT.

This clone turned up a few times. CDR3 sequence: CASSLVYQETQYF. The CDR3 nucleotides read TGTGCCAGCAGCTTGGTCTACCAAGAGACCCAGTACTTC. The chain links TRBV5-6 to TRBJ2-5; D remains unclear. V was trimmed by 0 bases and J by 0 bases, leaving 3 bases between them. CDR1 is SGHDT, CDR2 YYEEEE, per germline. The CDR3 spans 13 residues. The whole variable domain, filled in from reference TRBV5-6 and TRBJ2-5, reads DAGVTQSPTHLIKTRGQQVTLRCSPKSGHDTVSWYQQALGQGPQFIFQYYEEEERQRGNFPDRFSGHQFPNYSSELNVNALLLGDSALYLCASSLVYQETQYFGPGTRLLVL.

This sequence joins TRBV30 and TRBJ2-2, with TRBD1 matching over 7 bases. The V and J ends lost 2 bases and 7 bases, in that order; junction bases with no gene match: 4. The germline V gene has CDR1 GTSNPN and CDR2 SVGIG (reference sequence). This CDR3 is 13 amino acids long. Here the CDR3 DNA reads TGTGCCTGGAGTAGAACAGGGGACGGGGAGCTGTTTTTT. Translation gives CAWSRTGDGELFF.

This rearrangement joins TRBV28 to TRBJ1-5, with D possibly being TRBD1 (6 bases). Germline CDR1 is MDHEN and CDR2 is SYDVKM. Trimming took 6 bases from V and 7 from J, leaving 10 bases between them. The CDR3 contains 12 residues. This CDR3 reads CASRGAGQPQHF. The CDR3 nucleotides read TGTGCCAGCAGGGGGGCAGGACAGCCCCAGCATTTT.

The CDR3 nucleotides are TGCGCCAGCAGCAGCACAGGGGACGGTCTGGGAGAGACCCAGTACTTC. It yields the protein CASSSTGDGLGETQYF. The V call is TRBV5-1, the J call TRBJ2-5; 7 nucleotides agree with TRBD1. The germline CDR1 and CDR2 sequences are SGHRS and YFSETQ. CDR3 length: 16 amino acids. V trimming: 4 bases; J trimming: 4 bases; junction bases outside the gene matches: 13. The full variable domain, in which reference TRBV5-1 and TRBJ2-5 provide the parts outside the CDR3, is KAGVTQTPRYLIKTRGQQVTLSCSPISGHRSVSWYQQTPGQGLQFLFEYFSETQRNKGNFPGRFSGRQFSNSRSEMNVSTLELGDSALYLCASSSTGDGLGETQYFGPGTRLLVL.

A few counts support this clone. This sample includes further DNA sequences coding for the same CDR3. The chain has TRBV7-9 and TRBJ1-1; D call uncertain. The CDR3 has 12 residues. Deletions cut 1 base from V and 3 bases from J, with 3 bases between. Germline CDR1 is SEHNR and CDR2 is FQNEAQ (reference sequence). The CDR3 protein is CASSLVDTEAFF. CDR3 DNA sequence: TGTGCCAGCAGCTTAGTAGACACTGAAGCTTTCTTT.

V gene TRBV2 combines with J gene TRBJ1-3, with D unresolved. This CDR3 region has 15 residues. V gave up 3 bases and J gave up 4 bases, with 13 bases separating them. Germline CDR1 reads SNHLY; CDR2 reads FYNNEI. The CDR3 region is CASSDRVSSGNTIYF. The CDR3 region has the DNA TGTGCCAGCAGTGATCGGGTTTCGTCCGGAAACACCATATATTTT.